This entry features one TCR beta chain sequence. A read error may be the cause here, since a much bigger clone is one base away. TCRbeta libraries were built with three rounds of nested PCR, modified from ARM-PCR. TCRdb redid the calling of the multiplex PCR reads with MiXCR, one entry per CDR3 protein. The data contain some 77,000 distinct CDR3 sequences, approximately 68% of them singletons. This entry is derived from a study of tumor and adjacent non-tumor tissue in lung cancer. The length of the CDR3 is 14 residues. Germline CDR1 reads SEHNR; CDR2 reads FQNEAQ (reference sequence). No cell sorting was done before RNA was extracted from the tissue.

This TCR was sampled from a woman in her 70s with non-small cell lung cancer. J is TRBJ2-3 and V is TRBV7-9; the D gene is possibly TRBD1 (5 bases). The DNA end is a closer match to TRBJ1-5, so the J assignment may be wrong. The specimen sequenced was lung tumor tissue. The DNA of the CDR3 is TGTGCCAGCAGCTTAGAGTCGACAGCCGAGGCGCAGCATTTT. Protein sequence: CASSLESTAEAQHF.